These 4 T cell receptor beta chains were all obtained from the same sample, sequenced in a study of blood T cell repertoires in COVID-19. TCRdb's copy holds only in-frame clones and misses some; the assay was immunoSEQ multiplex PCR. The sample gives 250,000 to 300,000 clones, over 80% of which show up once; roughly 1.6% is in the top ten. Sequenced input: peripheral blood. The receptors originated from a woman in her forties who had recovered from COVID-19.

CDR3 amino acids: CSTNREGYTF. CDR3 sequence (DNA): TGCAGCACTAACAGGGAAGGCTACACCTTC. The rearrangement joins TRBV20-1 to TRBJ1-2; TRBD1 might be the D (6 bases). The germline CDR1 and CDR2 sequences are DFQATT and SNEGSKA (reference sequence). The CDR3 contains 10 residues.

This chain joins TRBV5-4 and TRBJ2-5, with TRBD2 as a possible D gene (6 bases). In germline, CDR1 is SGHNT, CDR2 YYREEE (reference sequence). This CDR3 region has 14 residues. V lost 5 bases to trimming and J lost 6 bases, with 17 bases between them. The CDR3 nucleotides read TGTGCCAGCAGTTTATCCCCGGGAGTAAAGACCCAGTACTTC. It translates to CASSLSPGVKTQYF. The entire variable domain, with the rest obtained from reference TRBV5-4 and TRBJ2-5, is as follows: ETGVTQSPTHLIKTRGQQVTLRCSSQSGHNTVSWYQQALGQGPQFIFQYYREEENGRGNFPPRFSGLQFPNYSSELNVNALELDDSALYLCASSLSPGVKTQYFGPGTRLLVL.

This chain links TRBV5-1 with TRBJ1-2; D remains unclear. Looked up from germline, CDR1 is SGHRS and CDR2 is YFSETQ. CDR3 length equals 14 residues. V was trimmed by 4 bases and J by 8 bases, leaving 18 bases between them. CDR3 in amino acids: CASSEGSFITGYTF. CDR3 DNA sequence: TGCGCCAGCAGCGAGGGATCCTTCATTACAGGCTACACCTTC.

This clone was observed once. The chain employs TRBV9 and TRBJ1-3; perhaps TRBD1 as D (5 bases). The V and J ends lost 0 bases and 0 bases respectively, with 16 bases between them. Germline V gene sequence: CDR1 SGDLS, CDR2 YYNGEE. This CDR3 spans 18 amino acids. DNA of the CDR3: TGTGCCAGCAGCGTAGCCGTAGGGACTCGAGGCTCTGGAAACACCATATATTTT. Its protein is CASSVAVGTRGSGNTIYF.